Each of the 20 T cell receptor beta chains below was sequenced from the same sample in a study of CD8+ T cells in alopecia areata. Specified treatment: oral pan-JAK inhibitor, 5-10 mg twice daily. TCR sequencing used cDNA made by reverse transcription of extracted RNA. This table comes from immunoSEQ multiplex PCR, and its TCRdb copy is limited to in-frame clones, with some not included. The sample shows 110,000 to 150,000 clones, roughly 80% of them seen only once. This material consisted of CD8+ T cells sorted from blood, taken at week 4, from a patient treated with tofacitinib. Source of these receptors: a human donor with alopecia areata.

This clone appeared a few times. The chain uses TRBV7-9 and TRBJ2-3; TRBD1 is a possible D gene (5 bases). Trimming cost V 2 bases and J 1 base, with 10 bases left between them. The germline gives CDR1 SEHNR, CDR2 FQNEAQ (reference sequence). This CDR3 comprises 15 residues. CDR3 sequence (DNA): TGTGCCAGCAGCTTAAGGGGATCGGGCACAGATACGCAGTATTTT. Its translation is CASSLRGSGTDTQYF.

The CDR3 region is CASSSDMPAYEQYF. Here the CDR3 DNA reads TGTGCCAGCAGCTCCGACATGCCAGCTTACGAGCAGTACTTC. The rearrangement uses TRBV7-9 and TRBJ2-7; D unresolved. CDR3 length equals 14 residues. CDR1 and CDR2 from the germline V gene are SEHNR and FQNEAQ (reference sequence). V gave up 4 bases and J gave up 4 bases, with 14 bases separating them.

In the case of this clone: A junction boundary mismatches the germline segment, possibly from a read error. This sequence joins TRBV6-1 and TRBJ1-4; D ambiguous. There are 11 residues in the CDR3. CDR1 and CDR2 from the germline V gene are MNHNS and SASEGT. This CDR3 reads CASSENHKKDF. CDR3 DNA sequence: TGTGCCAGCAGTGAAAACCACAAGAAAGATTTT.

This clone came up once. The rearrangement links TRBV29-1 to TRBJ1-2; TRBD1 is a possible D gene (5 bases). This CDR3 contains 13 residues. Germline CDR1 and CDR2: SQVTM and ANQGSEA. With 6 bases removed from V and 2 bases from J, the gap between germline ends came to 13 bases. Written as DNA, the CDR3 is TGCAGCGTGGGGCCCGAGGGAAACTATGGCTACACCTTC. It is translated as CSVGPEGNYGYTF.

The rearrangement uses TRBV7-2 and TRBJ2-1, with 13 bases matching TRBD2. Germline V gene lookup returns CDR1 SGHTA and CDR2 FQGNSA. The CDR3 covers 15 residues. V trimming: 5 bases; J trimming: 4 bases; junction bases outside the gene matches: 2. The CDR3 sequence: CASSRTSGGYNEQFF. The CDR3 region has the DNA TGTGCCAGCAGCCGGACTAGCGGGGGTTACAATGAGCAGTTCTTC.

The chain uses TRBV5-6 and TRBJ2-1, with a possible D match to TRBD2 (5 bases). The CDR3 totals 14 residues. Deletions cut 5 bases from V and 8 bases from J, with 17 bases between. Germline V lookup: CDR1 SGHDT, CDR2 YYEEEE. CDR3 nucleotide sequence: TGTGCCAGCAGGGAGGCAGGATCTATGTATGAGCAGTTCTTC. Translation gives CASREAGSMYEQFF.

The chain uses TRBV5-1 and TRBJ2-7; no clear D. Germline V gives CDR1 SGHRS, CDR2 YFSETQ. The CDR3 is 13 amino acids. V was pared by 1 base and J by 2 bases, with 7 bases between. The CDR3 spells CASSLYDTYEQYF. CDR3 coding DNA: TGCGCCAGCAGCTTGTACGATACCTACGAGCAGTACTTC.

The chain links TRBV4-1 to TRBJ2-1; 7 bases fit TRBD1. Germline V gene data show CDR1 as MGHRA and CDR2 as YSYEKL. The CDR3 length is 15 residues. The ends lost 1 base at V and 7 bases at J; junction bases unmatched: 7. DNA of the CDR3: TGCGCCAGCAGCCAAGTTGGTACAGGGGTGAATGAGCAGTTCTTC. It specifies CASSQVGTGVNEQFF.

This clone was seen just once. Here the CDR3 reads CACWEGGGTDTQYF. The CDR3 region has the DNA TGTGCCTGTTGGGAGGGCGGAGGCACAGATACGCAGTATTTT. The chain couples TRBV30 to TRBJ2-3; 7 bases agree with TRBD2. J gave up 1 base and V 6 bases, and 7 bases lay outside the gene matches. This CDR3 region has 14 residues. Germline loops: CDR1 GTSNPN, CDR2 SVGIG (reference sequence).

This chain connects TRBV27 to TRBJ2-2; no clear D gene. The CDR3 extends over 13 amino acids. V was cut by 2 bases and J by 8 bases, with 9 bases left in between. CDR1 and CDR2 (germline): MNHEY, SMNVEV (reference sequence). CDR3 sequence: CASSLGWGGELFF. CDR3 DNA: TGTGCCAGCAGTTTAGGGTGGGGTGGGGAGCTGTTTTTT.

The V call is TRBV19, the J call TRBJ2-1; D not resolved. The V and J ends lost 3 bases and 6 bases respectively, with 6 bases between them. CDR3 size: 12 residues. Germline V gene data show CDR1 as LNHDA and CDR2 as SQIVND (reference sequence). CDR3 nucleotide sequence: TGTGCCAGTAGTATTGTGGGCAATGAGCAGTTCTTC. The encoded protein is CASSIVGNEQFF.

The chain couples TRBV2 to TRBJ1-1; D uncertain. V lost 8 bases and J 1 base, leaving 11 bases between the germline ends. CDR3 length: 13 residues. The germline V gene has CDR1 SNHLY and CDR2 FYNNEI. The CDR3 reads CASEARSNTEAFF. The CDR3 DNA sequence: TGTGCCAGCGAAGCCAGGTCGAACACTGAAGCTTTCTTT.

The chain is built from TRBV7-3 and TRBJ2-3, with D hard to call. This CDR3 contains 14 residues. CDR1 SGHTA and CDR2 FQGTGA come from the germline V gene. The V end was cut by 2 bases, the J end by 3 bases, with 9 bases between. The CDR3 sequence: CASSLVGGTDTQYF. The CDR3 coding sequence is TGTGCCAGCAGCTTAGTGGGTGGGACAGATACGCAGTATTTT. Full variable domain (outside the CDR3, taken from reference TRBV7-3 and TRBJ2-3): GAGVSQTPSNKVTEKGKYVELRCDPISGHTALYWYRQSLGQGPEFLIYFQGTGAADDSGLPNDRFFAVRPEGSVSTLKIQRTERGDSAVYLCASSLVGGTDTQYFGPGTRLTVL.

The CDR3 region has the DNA TGTGCCAGCAGCTCAAGGACGGAGTCCTACGAGCAGTACTTC. This translates into CASSSRTESYEQYF. The gene calls are TRBV11-3 and TRBJ2-7; D gene uncertain. V lost 4 bases and J lost 1, with 11 bases in between. The CDR3 totals 14 residues. Germline V gene sequence: CDR1 SGHNT, CDR2 YENEEA.

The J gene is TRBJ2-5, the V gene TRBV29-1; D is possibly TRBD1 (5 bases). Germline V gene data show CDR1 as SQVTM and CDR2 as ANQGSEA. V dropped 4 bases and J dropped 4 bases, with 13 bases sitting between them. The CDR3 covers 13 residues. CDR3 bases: TGCAGCGTTGTAGAAGGGGTTCTAGAGACCCAGTACTTC. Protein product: CSVVEGVLETQYF. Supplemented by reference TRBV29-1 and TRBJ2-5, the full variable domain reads SAVISQKPSRDICQRGTSLTIQCQVDSQVTMMFWYRQQPGQSLTLIATANQGSEATYESGFVIDKFPISRPNLTFSTLTVSNMSPEDSSIYLCSVVEGVLETQYFGPGTRLLVL.

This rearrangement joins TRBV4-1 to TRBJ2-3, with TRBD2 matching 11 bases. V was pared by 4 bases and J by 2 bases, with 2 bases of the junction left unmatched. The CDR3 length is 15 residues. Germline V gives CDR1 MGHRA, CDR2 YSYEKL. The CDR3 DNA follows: TGCGCCAGCAGCCCTAGCGGGGGGTCCACAGATACGCAGTATTTT. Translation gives CASSPSGGSTDTQYF.

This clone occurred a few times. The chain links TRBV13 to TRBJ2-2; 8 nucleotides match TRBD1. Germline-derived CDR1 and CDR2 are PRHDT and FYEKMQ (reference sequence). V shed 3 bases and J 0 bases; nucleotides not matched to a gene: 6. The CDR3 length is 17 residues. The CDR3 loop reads CASSFPGTGPNTGELFF. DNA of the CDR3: TGTGCCAGCAGCTTTCCTGGGACAGGACCGAACACCGGGGAGCTGTTTTTT.

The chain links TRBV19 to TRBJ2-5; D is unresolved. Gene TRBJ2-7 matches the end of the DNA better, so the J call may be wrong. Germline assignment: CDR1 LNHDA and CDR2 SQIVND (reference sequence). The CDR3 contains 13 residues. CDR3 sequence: CASSISFTYEQYF. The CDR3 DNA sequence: TGTGCCAGTAGCATATCCTTTACCTACGAGCAGTACTTC.

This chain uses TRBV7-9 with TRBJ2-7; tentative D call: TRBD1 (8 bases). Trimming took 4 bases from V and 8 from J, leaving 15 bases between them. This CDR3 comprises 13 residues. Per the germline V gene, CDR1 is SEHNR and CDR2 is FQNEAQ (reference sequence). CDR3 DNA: TGTGCCAGCAGCTGGACAGGGACTACGAAGCAGTACTTC. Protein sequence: CASSWTGTTKQYF. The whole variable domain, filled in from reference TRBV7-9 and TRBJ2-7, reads DTGVSQNPRHKITKRGQNVTFRCDPISEHNRLYWYRQTLGQGPEFLTYFQNEAQLEKSRLLSDRFSAERPKGSFSTLEIQRTEQGDSAMYLCASSWTGTTKQYFGPGTRLTVT.

The CDR3 region is CAIRGPGAFF. The CDR3 bases are TGTGCCATTAGGGGTCCTGGGGCTTTCTTT. The chain employs TRBV2 and TRBJ1-1; a possible D gene is TRBD1 (5 bases). Trimming cost V 10 bases and J 11 bases, with 14 bases left between them. The CDR3 covers 10 residues. Germline assignment: CDR1 SNHLY and CDR2 FYNNEI.